Shown below are 26 T cell receptor beta chains from a single sample sequenced in a study of PD-L1 blockade in urothelial cancer. Clones were sequenced by immunoSEQ multiplex PCR, and TCRdb holds only the in-frame ones, with some missing. The table lists more than 90,000 clones, 91% of them singletons, with approximately 3.8% in the top ten. This sample's time point: peripheral blood 6 weeks after treatment start. The sample consisted of PBMCs, taken around atezolizumab (anti-PD-L1) treatment. These TCRs come from a man aged 55 to 70 with urothelial cancer.

This clone was seen once. This chain links TRBV9 with TRBJ2-1; 13 nucleotides agree with TRBD2. Germline-derived CDR1 and CDR2 are SGDLS and YYNGEE. V dropped 4 bases and J dropped 7; count of bases not matched to a gene: 8. The CDR3 covers 16 residues. The CDR3 coding sequence is TGTGCCAGCAGCTTGATCCAGGGACTAGCGGGGAATGAGCAGTTCTTC. Protein: CASSLIQGLAGNEQFF.

This clone was observed once. The genes are TRBV28 and TRBJ2-5, with D possibly being TRBD2 (5 bases). Trimming removed 1 base from V and 5 bases from J, with 8 bases in between. This CDR3 is built from 13 residues. The germline CDR1 and CDR2 sequences are MDHEN and SYDVKM. In nucleotides, the CDR3 is TGTGCCAGCAGTTTATTTAGCGCGGAGACCCAGTACTTC. This gives the protein CASSLFSAETQYF.

The chain joins TRBV2 to TRBJ2-5; TRBD2 agrees at 7 bases. This CDR3 spans 13 amino acids. Unmatched junction bases numbered 4, after V lost 5 bases and J lost 4 bases. Germline V lookup: CDR1 SNHLY, CDR2 FYNNEI. The CDR3 bases are TGTGCCAGCAGTCGACTAGCATCAGAGACCCAGTACTTC. Encoded protein: CASSRLASETQYF.

V is TRBV9 and J is TRBJ2-7; TRBD2 agrees at 7 bases. CDR3 length equals 14 residues. The germline gives CDR1 SGDLS, CDR2 YYNGEE. V was clipped by 6 bases and J by 4 bases; unmatched bases: 10. CDR3 region: CASNPGGGGYEQYF. The CDR3 DNA reads TGTGCCAGCAATCCCGGCGGGGGAGGGTACGAGCAGTACTTC.

The genes are TRBV10-3 and TRBJ1-3; 7 bases align to TRBD1. The trim removed 8 bases at V and 2 bases at J, leaving 3 bases unmatched. CDR1 ENHRY and CDR2 SYGVKD come from the germline V gene. The CDR3 has 13 amino acids. The DNA for the CDR3 is TGTGCCATCCAAGGGGGCGCTGGAAACACCATATATTTT. Amino acids: CAIQGGAGNTIYF.

The V gene is TRBV2, the J gene TRBJ2-3; TRBD2 agrees at 7 bases. Unmatched junction bases numbered 5, after V lost 3 bases and J lost 5 bases. Germline lookup yields CDR1 SNHLY and CDR2 FYNNEI. There are 14 residues in the CDR3. The chain's CDR3 is CASSDRASGDTQYF. CDR3 nucleotide sequence: TGTGCCAGCAGTGATCGGGCTAGCGGAGATACGCAGTATTTT. Full variable domain (rest looked up from reference TRBV2 and TRBJ2-3): EPEVTQTPSHQVTQMGQEVILRCVPISNHLYFYWYRQILGQKVEFLVSFYNNEISEKSEIFDDQFSVERPDGSNFTLKIRSTKLEDSAMYFCASSDRASGDTQYFGPGTRLTVL.

The chain employs TRBV6-1 and TRBJ2-7; possibly TRBD1 for D (5 bases). V shed 0 bases and J shed 4 bases, with 7 bases lying between them. CDR1 is MNHNS and CDR2 is SASEGT in the germline V gene. The CDR3 spans 13 residues. The chain's CDR3 is CASSEARAYEQYF. Written as DNA, the CDR3 is TGTGCCAGCAGTGAAGCCAGGGCATACGAGCAGTACTTC.

The V and J genes are TRBV4-3 and TRBJ2-1; 8 positions agree with TRBD1. There are 14 residues in the CDR3. V dropped 8 bases and J dropped 3; count of bases not matched to a gene: 6. Germline lookup yields CDR1 LGHNA and CDR2 YSLEER. CDR3 in amino acids: CASGMDRDYNEQFF. CDR3 sequence (DNA): TGCGCCAGCGGGATGGACAGGGACTACAATGAGCAGTTCTTC.

The chain joins TRBV11-1 to TRBJ2-2; D is uncertain. V lost 5 bases and J 3 bases, leaving 4 bases between the germline ends. The germline V gene encodes CDR1 SGHAT and CDR2 FQDESV (reference sequence). The CDR3 contains 12 residues. The CDR3 nucleotides are TGTGCCAGCAGCCCCGACACCGGGGAGCTGTTTTTT. Amino acid sequence: CASSPDTGELFF.

J is TRBJ1-2 and V is TRBV4-1; 7 bases align to TRBD1. This CDR3 spans 16 amino acids. After removal of 0 bases from V and 5 bases from J, the junction contained 9 bases not matched to a gene. Germline V gives CDR1 MGHRA, CDR2 YSYEKL. CDR3 DNA: TGCGCCAGCAGCCAAGACAATAACAGGGGACTTTATGGCTACACCTTC. It is translated as CASSQDNNRGLYGYTF.

The rearrangement uses TRBV4-3 and TRBJ1-1; possible D gene TRBD1, 5 bases. The CDR3 length is 15 residues. V lost 0 bases, J lost 4 bases, and 12 bases lay in between. Germline assignment: CDR1 LGHNA and CDR2 YSLEER. The CDR3 loop is CASSQDQARATEAFF. The CDR3 DNA reads TGCGCCAGCAGCCAAGATCAGGCCAGGGCCACTGAAGCTTTCTTT.

This clone showed up just once. The gene calls are TRBV9 and TRBJ2-7, with 7 bases that match TRBD1. Germline lookup yields CDR1 SGDLS and CDR2 YYNGEE. With 0 bases clipped from V and 0 bases from J, the junction kept 9 bases outside the gene matches. This CDR3 is built from 17 residues. CDR3: CASSVVLPWTGSYEQYF. The CDR3, as DNA: TGTGCCAGCAGCGTAGTCTTGCCGTGGACAGGCTCCTACGAGCAGTACTTC. Looking up the rest from reference TRBV9 and TRBJ2-7 gives the full variable domain: DSGVTQTPKHLITATGQRVTLRCSPRSGDLSVYWYQQSLDQGLQFLIQYYNGEERAKGNILERFSAQQFPDLHSELNLSSLELGDSALYFCASSVVLPWTGSYEQYFGPGTRLTVT.

The V call is TRBV4-3, the J call TRBJ1-5; D call uncertain. The CDR3 has 13 residues. Trimming shortened V by 9 bases and J by 9 bases, and 18 bases separated the two germline ends. CDR1 is LGHNA, CDR2 YSLEER, per germline. CDR3 region: CASSSARRGPQHF. DNA of the CDR3: TGCGCCAGTTCGTCTGCCCGCCGGGGGCCCCAGCATTTT.

The J gene is TRBJ2-1, the V gene TRBV9; D not resolved. Germline V gives CDR1 SGDLS, CDR2 YYNGEE. CDR3 size: 14 residues. V lost 0 bases, J lost 3 bases, and 7 bases lay in between. The CDR3 region is CASSVDPIYNEQFF. The CDR3 nucleotides are TGTGCCAGCAGCGTAGATCCTATCTACAATGAGCAGTTCTTC.

The V call is TRBV4-2, the J call TRBJ1-1, with a weak D call TRBD1 (6 bases). Trimming pared 5 bases from V and 2 bases from J, leaving 21 bases between. This CDR3 spans 17 amino acids. Germline V gene data show CDR1 as LGHNA and CDR2 as YNFKEQ. CDR3 sequence (DNA): TGTGCCAGCAGCTGGGGGGGGGCTAGACAACTAAACACTGAAGCTTTCTTT. Protein: CASSWGGARQLNTEAFF.

The V gene is TRBV2, the J gene TRBJ1-1; the match to TRBD1 covers 9 bases. V trimming: 5 bases; J trimming: 4 bases; junction bases outside the gene matches: 5. The germline V gene has CDR1 SNHLY and CDR2 FYNNEI. The CDR3 spans 14 residues. This CDR3 is CASSKLTGGTEAFF. In DNA, the CDR3 is TGTGCCAGCAGTAAGCTGACAGGGGGCACTGAAGCTTTCTTT. Full variable domain (missing parts from reference TRBV2 and TRBJ1-1): EPEVTQTPSHQVTQMGQEVILRCVPISNHLYFYWYRQILGQKVEFLVSFYNNEISEKSEIFDDQFSVERPDGSNFTLKIRSTKLEDSAMYFCASSKLTGGTEAFFGQGTRLTVV.

The chain is built from TRBV7-2 and TRBJ2-1; D is uncertain. V was cut by 3 bases and J by 3 bases, with 9 bases left in between. Germline V lookup: CDR1 SGHTA, CDR2 FQGNSA. The CDR3 totals 14 residues. CDR3: CASSFPPGYNEQFF. In DNA form, the CDR3 reads TGTGCCAGCAGCTTCCCCCCCGGCTACAATGAGCAGTTCTTC.

In this sample, this clone turned up a few times. The CDR3 sequence: CASSGGGQETQYF. The CDR3 DNA reads as TGTGCCAGTAGCGGGGGGGGACAAGAGACCCAGTACTTC. The chain carries TRBV19 and TRBJ2-5, with 8 nucleotides matching TRBD2. The CDR3 covers 13 residues. Germline-derived CDR1 and CDR2 are LNHDA and SQIVND (reference sequence). Trimming took 6 bases from V and 2 from J; bases not matched to a gene: 2.

This clone occurred a few times. V and J are TRBV11-1 and TRBJ2-1; 8 bases fit TRBD2. This CDR3 region has 12 residues. Trimming took 5 bases from V and 14 from J; bases not matched to a gene: 8. CDR1 and CDR2 from the germline V gene are SGHAT and FQDESV (reference sequence). CDR3 sequence (DNA): TGTGCCAGCAGCAGTCGGGAGGGCCTGAAGTTCTTC. Amino acids: CASSSREGLKFF.

The chain joins TRBV19 to TRBJ1-6; TRBD1 is a possible D gene (5 bases). The germline V and J ends were trimmed by 9 bases and 7 bases, with 16 bases remaining between them. Germline V gives CDR1 LNHDA, CDR2 SQIVND (reference sequence). The CDR3 sequence is 14 residues long. In nucleotides, the CDR3 is TGTGCCAGCCACCCCAGGGTCAACAATTCACCCCTCCACTTT. Amino acid sequence: CASHPRVNNSPLHF.

This chain links TRBV27 with TRBJ1-6, with TRBD1 matching over 7 bases. The junction had 21 bases not matched to a gene; V was cut back by 3 bases and J by 10 bases. The CDR3 is 19 amino acids. Germline V gene sequence: CDR1 MNHEY, CDR2 SMNVEV (reference sequence). CDR3 nucleotide sequence: TGTGCCAGCAGTTTGAGGGACAGTCCGGCCGGGGGCGGGGCCTCACCCCTCCACTTT. Translated, it gives CASSLRDSPAGGGASPLHF.

The genes are TRBV7-2 and TRBJ1-5, with 7 bases that match TRBD1. CDR3 length: 15 residues. V dropped 1 base and J dropped 7; count of bases not matched to a gene: 7. Per the germline V gene, CDR1 is SGHTA and CDR2 is FQGNSA. CDR3 sequence reads: CASSLVQGLEQPQHF. DNA for the CDR3: TGTGCCAGCAGCTTAGTACAGGGGCTAGAACAGCCCCAGCATTTT.

The gene calls are TRBV4-2 and TRBJ2-6, with TRBD1 identical over 8 bases. The J segment lost 1 base and the V segment lost 1 base, leaving 6 bases of the junction unmatched. Germline assignment: CDR1 LGHNA and CDR2 YNFKEQ. This CDR3 spans 18 amino acids. CDR3 DNA: TGTGCCAGCAGCCAAGTAAAAACAGGGGGATCTGGGGCCAACGTCCTGACTTTC. It specifies CASSQVKTGGSGANVLTF.

CDR3 protein: CASSEQGRQGFGLGYTF. The CDR3 coding sequence is TGTGCCAGCAGCGAACAAGGAAGACAGGGCTTCGGGCTTGGCTACACCTTC. This chain links TRBV5-6 with TRBJ1-2; TRBD1 agrees at 7 bases. The germline V gene encodes CDR1 SGHDT and CDR2 YYEEEE. The V and J ends lost 4 bases and 7 bases, in that order; junction bases with no gene match: 19. The CDR3 spans 17 residues.

The V gene is TRBV7-6, the J gene TRBJ2-5, with 12 bases that match TRBD2. Germline lookup yields CDR1 SGHVS and CDR2 FNYEAQ. The J segment lost 5 bases and the V segment lost 4 bases, leaving 11 bases of the junction unmatched. This CDR3 is 17 amino acids long. CDR3 amino acids: CASSSGPTSGGRETQYF. CDR3 bases: TGTGCCAGCAGCTCCGGTCCGACTAGCGGGGGCCGGGAGACCCAGTACTTC.

The chain has TRBV2 and TRBJ2-1, with a weak D call TRBD2 (6 bases). V lost 7 bases and J 2 bases, leaving 12 bases between the germline ends. Germline V CDR1 and CDR2: SNHLY, FYNNEI. The CDR3 length is 14 residues. The CDR3 DNA reads TGTGCCAGCAATCGTGCGGGGACCTACAATGAGCAGTTCTTC. Protein sequence: CASNRAGTYNEQFF.